These 23 T cell receptor beta chains originate from one sample sequenced in a study of memory CD4+ T cells and cytomegalovirus serostatus. Single viable CD3+CD4+CD8-CD45RO+ cells were sorted as the memory CD4+ T cells. Profiled with immunoSEQ multiplex PCR; TCRdb holds only in-frame clones, not every one. The data hold about 54,000 clones, with roughly 79% observed a single time. Sequenced sample: memory CD4+ T cells from blood. The receptor set was obtained from an adult in good health and CMV-seronegative.

This chain uses TRBV5-6 with TRBJ2-1; TRBD1 aligns across 9 bases. This CDR3 comprises 14 residues. Germline trimming cut 0 bases from V and 8 bases from J; bases unmatched to any gene: 3. The germline V gene encodes CDR1 SGHDT and CDR2 YYEEEE. DNA of the CDR3: TGTGCCAGCAGCTTGGGGACAGGGGTCCATGAGCAGTTCTTC. Residues: CASSLGTGVHEQFF.

The chain couples TRBV7-9 to TRBJ2-1, with D uncertain. The germline V and J ends were trimmed by 3 bases and 7 bases, with 16 bases remaining between them. Looked up from germline, CDR1 is SEHNR and CDR2 is FQNEAQ (reference sequence). This CDR3 has 15 residues. The CDR3 spells CASSFARRYGNEQFF. In DNA, the CDR3 is TGTGCCAGCAGCTTTGCACGACGATATGGTAATGAGCAGTTCTTC.

The chain recombines TRBV29-1 with TRBJ1-2; 10 bases line up with TRBD1. The trim removed 7 bases at V and 4 bases at J, leaving 6 bases unmatched. Germline V CDR1 and CDR2: SQVTM, ANQGSEA. The CDR3 extends over 13 amino acids. Here the CDR3 DNA reads TGCAGCGCCGGGGACAGGGGACCCTATGGCTACACCTTC. Its translation is CSAGDRGPYGYTF.

The chain combines TRBV28 with TRBJ1-1; TRBD1 is a possible D gene (5 bases). This CDR3 is built from 12 residues. The V and J ends lost 10 bases and 6 bases respectively, with 15 bases between them. Germline loops: CDR1 MDHEN, CDR2 SYDVKM. The CDR3 DNA is TGTGCCACCGGAAGGGGCCTTTCTGAAGCTTTCTTT. Amino acid sequence: CATGRGLSEAFF.

The chain recombines TRBV18 with TRBJ2-3; 7 bases are shared with TRBD1. This CDR3 region has 15 residues. V lost 2 bases, J lost 2 bases, and 4 bases stayed unmatched. CDR1 KGHSH and CDR2 LQKENI come from the germline V gene. The DNA for the CDR3 is TGTGCCAGCTCACCATCCGGGACAGCCACAGATACGCAGTATTTT. This sequence encodes CASSPSGTATDTQYF.

This clone was picked up a small number of times. J is TRBJ1-5 and V is TRBV7-9; D is perhaps TRBD1 (6 bases). In germline, CDR1 is SEHNR, CDR2 FQNEAQ (reference sequence). The germline V and J ends were trimmed by 6 bases and 4 bases, with 10 bases remaining between them. The CDR3 spans 13 residues. Written as DNA, the CDR3 is TGTGCCAGCAGTACTCAGGGGAATCAGCCCCAGCATTTT. It is translated as CASSTQGNQPQHF. The whole variable domain, remainder taken from reference TRBV7-9 and TRBJ1-5, is DTGVSQNPRHKITKRGQNVTFRCDPISEHNRLYWYRQTLGQGPEFLTYFQNEAQLEKSRLLSDRFSAERPKGSFSTLEIQRTEQGDSAMYLCASSTQGNQPQHFGDGTRLSIL.

The chain employs TRBV2 and TRBJ2-1, with TRBD2 identical over 9 bases. Losses at the gene ends were 4 bases for V and 4 bases for J; bases not matched to a gene: 5. Germline V lookup: CDR1 SNHLY, CDR2 FYNNEI. There are 15 residues in the CDR3. The CDR3 DNA reads TGTGCCAGCAGTGCTAGCGGGACCTATTACAATGAGCAGTTCTTC. It translates to CASSASGTYYNEQFF.

The chain uses TRBV27 and TRBJ1-2, with D perhaps matching TRBD1 (5 bases). Germline V gene data show CDR1 as MNHEY and CDR2 as SMNVEV (reference sequence). The CDR3 extends over 11 amino acids. V was pared by 8 bases and J by 4 bases, with 8 bases between. The CDR3 bases are TGTGCCAGCGGGGGGATCTATGGCTACACCTTC. This codes for CASGGIYGYTF.

The chain is built from TRBV27 and TRBJ1-1; 10 bases align to TRBD1. Germline CDR1 reads MNHEY; CDR2 reads SMNVEV (reference sequence). The CDR3 is 16 residues long. V lost 3 bases to trimming and J lost 4 bases; unmatched junction nucleotides: 8. The DNA for the CDR3 is TGTGCCAGCAGTTTCACCTTTGGGACAGGGGCCACTGAAGCTTTCTTT. Translated: CASSFTFGTGATEAFF.

This sequence joins TRBV19 and TRBJ2-5; unclear D gene. Trimming removed 6 bases at V and 2 bases at J, with 13 bases between. The germline CDR1 and CDR2 sequences are LNHDA and SQIVND (reference sequence). There are 14 residues in the CDR3. CDR3 nucleotides: TGTGCCAGTAGGGGAATAGGGCGTCAAGAGACCCAGTACTTC. The encoded protein is CASRGIGRQETQYF.

The chain joins TRBV6-6 to TRBJ1-5; D ambiguous. V lost 0 bases and J lost 0, with 6 bases in between. CDR1 is MNHNY and CDR2 is SVGAGI in the germline V gene (reference sequence). The length of the CDR3 is 15 residues. The CDR3 sequence is CASSYSSDSNQPQHF. CDR3 DNA sequence: TGTGCCAGCAGTTACTCCAGTGATAGCAATCAGCCCCAGCATTTT.

J is TRBJ1-1 and V is TRBV19; D may be TRBD1 (6 bases). Trimming removed 3 bases from V and 4 bases from J, with 15 bases in between. From germline, CDR1 is LNHDA and CDR2 SQIVND (reference sequence). There are 15 residues in the CDR3. The DNA of the CDR3 is TGTGCCAGTAGTATTCGAAACAGGGTCGGCACTGAAGCTTTCTTT. Its translation: CASSIRNRVGTEAFF.

The chain uses TRBV28 and TRBJ1-1; no definite D call. Between the trimmed V and J ends, which lost 6 bases and 3 bases, there was a span of 14 bases. CDR3 size: 14 residues. The germline CDR1 and CDR2 sequences are MDHEN and SYDVKM. CDR3 sequence (DNA): TGTGCCAGCAGGTTAAGGATCTCGGACACTGAAGCTTTCTTT. This codes for CASRLRISDTEAFF.

This chain joins TRBV6-5 and TRBJ1-1; D is unresolved. Trimming took off 4 bases at V and 7 bases at J, with 13 bases between the two ends. Germline V lookup: CDR1 MNHEY, CDR2 SVGAGI. The CDR3 consists of 13 residues. CDR3 in amino acids: CASSFLARGEAFF. The CDR3 nucleotides are TGTGCCAGCAGTTTTCTGGCCCGGGGTGAAGCTTTCTTT.

V and J are TRBV7-2 and TRBJ1-4; D might be TRBD1 (5 bases). CDR1 and CDR2 (germline): SGHTA, FQGNSA. The CDR3 contains 15 residues. V shed 4 bases and J shed 8 bases, with 17 bases lying between them. This CDR3 is CASSSGSIAGEKLFF. The CDR3 region has the DNA TGTGCCAGCAGCTCGGGGTCGATTGCAGGGGAAAAACTGTTTTTT.

The V gene is TRBV4-3, the J gene TRBJ1-2; D is perhaps TRBD1 (6 bases). Trimming took 0 bases from V and 3 from J, leaving 11 bases between them. The CDR3 totals 15 residues. CDR1 is LGHNA and CDR2 is YSLEER in the germline V gene. For the CDR3, the DNA is TGCGCCAGCAGCCAAGATCGACAGGCCGACTATGGCTACACCTTC. It codes for CASSQDRQADYGYTF.

This clone was seen only a few times. The V and J genes are TRBV4-2 and TRBJ2-6; unclear D gene. The CDR3 extends over 15 amino acids. V lost 1 base, J lost 0 bases, and 4 bases lay in between. Germline assignment: CDR1 LGHNA and CDR2 YNFKEQ. CDR3 coding DNA: TGTGCCAGCAGCCAAGGCCCCTCTGGGGCCAACGTCCTGACTTTC. This codes for CASSQGPSGANVLTF.

The chain joins TRBV28 to TRBJ1-2; 7 nucleotides line up with TRBD1. Trimming took 3 bases from V and 6 from J; bases not matched to a gene: 13. Per germline, CDR1 MDHEN and CDR2 SYDVKM. The CDR3 sequence is 16 residues long. The CDR3 sequence: CASSFLVIQGSDGYTF. CDR3 in DNA: TGTGCCAGCAGTTTCCTCGTTATACAGGGGTCAGATGGCTACACCTTC.

Concerning this clone: Other DNA sequences of this sample code for an identical CDR3. The chain uses TRBV18 and TRBJ1-1, with TRBD1 as a possible D gene (6 bases). Trimming shortened V by 6 bases and J by 1 base, and 12 bases separated the two germline ends. The CDR3 sequence is 14 residues long. In germline, CDR1 is KGHSH, CDR2 LQKENI. The CDR3 here is CASSPDRKNTEAFF. DNA of the CDR3: TGTGCCAGCTCCCCGGACAGAAAGAACACTGAAGCTTTCTTT.

This rearrangement joins TRBV6-6 to TRBJ1-2; D is unresolved. V lost 4 bases, J lost 8 bases, and 14 bases lay in between. The CDR3 is 13 residues long. The V gene's germline CDR1 is MNHNY and CDR2 SVGAGI (reference sequence). The CDR3 DNA reads as TGTGCCAGCAGTTTTCCAAGGTCCGACGGCTACACCTTC. This codes for CASSFPRSDGYTF.

The rearrangement uses TRBV4-3 and TRBJ2-5; 7 nucleotides align to TRBD1. Trimming at V came to 0 bases and at J to 5 bases, leaving 12 bases not matched to a gene. CDR1 and CDR2 (germline): LGHNA, YSLEER. CDR3 length: 17 residues. The CDR3 loop reads CASSQDWTGHRGETQYF. The CDR3 DNA reads as TGCGCCAGCAGCCAAGACTGGACAGGTCACCGAGGGGAGACCCAGTACTTC.

CDR3 in amino acids: CASSLLTSGGTPDTQYF. The CDR3 bases are TGCGCCAGCAGCTTACTAACTAGCGGGGGTACCCCAGATACGCAGTATTTT. V gene TRBV5-1 combines with J gene TRBJ2-3; 11 bases fit TRBD2. From germline, CDR1 is SGHRS and CDR2 YFSETQ. The J segment lost 4 bases and the V segment lost 2 bases, leaving 9 bases of the junction unmatched. This CDR3 spans 17 amino acids. Full variable domain (outside the CDR3, taken from reference TRBV5-1 and TRBJ2-3): KAGVTQTPRYLIKTRGQQVTLSCSPISGHRSVSWYQQTPGQGLQFLFEYFSETQRNKGNFPGRFSGRQFSNSRSEMNVSTLELGDSALYLCASSLLTSGGTPDTQYFGPGTRLTVL.

The V and J genes are TRBV28 and TRBJ2-1; D is possibly TRBD2 (5 bases). Germline V gene sequence: CDR1 MDHEN, CDR2 SYDVKM. The CDR3 extends over 16 amino acids. V lost 5 bases and J 2 bases, leaving 16 bases between the germline ends. Here the CDR3 DNA reads TGTGCCAGCAGTCCCGGAGGTAGCAAAGCCTACAATGAGCAGTTCTTC. This translates into CASSPGGSKAYNEQFF.